This T cell receptor (beta chain) was observed in a study of beta chain features in type 1 diabetes. General study results and limits: Shorter templates might be favored by PCR, equally in patients and controls. In every one of the four CD4+ subsets, TCRB CDR3s were moderately but significantly shorter in Type 1 diabetes patients. Within the patient group, naive, central memory and Treg TCRB repertoires appeared more similar to each other than within healthy donors.

cDNA synthesis used the whole RNA isolate, giving expressed TCRB sequences. Some clones are missing from TCRdb's copy, which holds only in-frame ones; the method was immunoSEQ multiplex PCR. The sample consists of 900,000 or so clones, roughly 17% of them appearing once. Concerning this clone: The antigen remains unidentified.

This CDR3 has 13 residues. V was pared by 6 bases and J by 9 bases, with 17 bases between. Germline CDR1 and CDR2: SNHLY and FYNNEI. Sorting based on CD45RO/CCR7/CD25/CD127/CD95/CD27 separated CD4+ naive, central memory, regulatory and stem cell-like memory cells. Sequencing was carried out using naive CD4+ T cells from blood. The source is a woman aged 18-29 years in good health. The chain recombines TRBV2 with TRBJ2-5; D not resolved. CDR3 nucleotide sequence: TGTGCCAGCAGAGTCTTGCAGGCCAAGGCCCAGTACTTC. Protein sequence: CASRVLQAKAQYF. The complete variable domain, with remaining parts taken from reference TRBV2 and TRBJ2-5, reads EPEVTQTPSHQVTQMGQEVILRCVPISNHLYFYWYRQILGQKVEFLVSFYNNEISEKSEIFDDQFSVERPDGSNFTLKIRSTKLEDSAMYFCASRVLQAKAQYFGPGTRLLVL.